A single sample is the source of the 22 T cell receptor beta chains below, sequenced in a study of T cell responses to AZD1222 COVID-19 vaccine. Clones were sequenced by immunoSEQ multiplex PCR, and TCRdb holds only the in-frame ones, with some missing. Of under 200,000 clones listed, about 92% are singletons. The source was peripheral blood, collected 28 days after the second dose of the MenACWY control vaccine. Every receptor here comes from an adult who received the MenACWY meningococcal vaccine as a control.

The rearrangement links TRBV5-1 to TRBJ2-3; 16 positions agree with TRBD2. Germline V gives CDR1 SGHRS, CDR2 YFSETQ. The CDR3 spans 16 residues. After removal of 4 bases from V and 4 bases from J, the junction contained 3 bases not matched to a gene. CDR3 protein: CASSAGTSGRADTQYF. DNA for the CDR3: TGCGCCAGCAGCGCCGGGACTAGCGGGAGGGCAGATACGCAGTATTTT.

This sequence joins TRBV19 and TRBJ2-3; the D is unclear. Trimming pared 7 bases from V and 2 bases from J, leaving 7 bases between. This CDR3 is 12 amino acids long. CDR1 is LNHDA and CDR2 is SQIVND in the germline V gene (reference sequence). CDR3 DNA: TGTGCCAGTAAACACGACACAGATACGCAGTATTTT. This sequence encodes CASKHDTDTQYF.

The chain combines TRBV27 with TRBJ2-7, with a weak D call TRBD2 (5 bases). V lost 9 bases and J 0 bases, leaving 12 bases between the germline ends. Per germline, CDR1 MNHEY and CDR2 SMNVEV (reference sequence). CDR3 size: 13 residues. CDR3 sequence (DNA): TGTGCCAGAGGGCGGGCCCCCTCCTACGAGCAGTACTTC. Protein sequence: CARGRAPSYEQYF.

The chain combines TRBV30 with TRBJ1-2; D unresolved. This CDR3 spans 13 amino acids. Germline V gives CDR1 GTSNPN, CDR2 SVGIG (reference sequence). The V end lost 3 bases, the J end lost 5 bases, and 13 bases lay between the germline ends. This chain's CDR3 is CAWSPGIGYGYTF. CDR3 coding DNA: TGTGCCTGGAGCCCGGGGATAGGTTATGGCTACACCTTC.

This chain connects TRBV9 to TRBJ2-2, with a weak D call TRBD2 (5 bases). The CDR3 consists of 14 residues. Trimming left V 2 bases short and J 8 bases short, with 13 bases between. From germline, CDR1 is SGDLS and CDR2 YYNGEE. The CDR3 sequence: CASSVDPSGGELFF. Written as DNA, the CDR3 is TGTGCCAGCAGCGTCGACCCGAGCGGAGGGGAGCTGTTTTTT.

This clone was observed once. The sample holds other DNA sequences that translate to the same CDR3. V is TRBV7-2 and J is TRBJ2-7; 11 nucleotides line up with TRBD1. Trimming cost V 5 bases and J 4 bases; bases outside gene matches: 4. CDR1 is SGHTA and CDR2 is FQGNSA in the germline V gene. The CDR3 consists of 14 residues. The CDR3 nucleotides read TGTGCCAGCAGCCGCGGACAGGGGGCGTACGAGCAGTACTTC. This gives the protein CASSRGQGAYEQYF.

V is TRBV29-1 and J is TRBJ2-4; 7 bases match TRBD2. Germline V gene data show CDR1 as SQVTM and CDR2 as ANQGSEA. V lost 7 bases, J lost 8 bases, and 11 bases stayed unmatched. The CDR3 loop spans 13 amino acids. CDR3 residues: CSARGHRGDIQYF. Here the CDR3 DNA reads TGCAGCGCCCGTGGGCACCGGGGGGACATTCAGTACTTC.

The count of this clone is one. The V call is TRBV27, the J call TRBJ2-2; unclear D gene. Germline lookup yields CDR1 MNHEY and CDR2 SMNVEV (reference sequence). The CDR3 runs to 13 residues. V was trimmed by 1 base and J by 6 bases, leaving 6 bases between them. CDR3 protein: CASSLLVAGELFF. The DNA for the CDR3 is TGTGCCAGCAGTTTATTGGTAGCCGGGGAGCTGTTTTTT.

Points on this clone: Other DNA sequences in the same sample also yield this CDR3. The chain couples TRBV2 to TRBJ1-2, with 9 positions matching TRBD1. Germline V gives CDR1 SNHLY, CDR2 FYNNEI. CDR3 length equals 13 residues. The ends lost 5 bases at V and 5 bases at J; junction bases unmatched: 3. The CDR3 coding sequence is TGTGCCAGCAGTACCGGGACAGGGTATGGCTACACCTTC. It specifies CASSTGTGYGYTF.

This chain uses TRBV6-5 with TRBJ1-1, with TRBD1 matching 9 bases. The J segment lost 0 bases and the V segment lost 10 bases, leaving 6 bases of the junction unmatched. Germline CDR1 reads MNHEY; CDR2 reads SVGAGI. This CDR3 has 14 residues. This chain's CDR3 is CATKTGGMNTEAFF. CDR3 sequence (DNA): TGTGCCACCAAGACAGGGGGAATGAACACTGAAGCTTTCTTT.

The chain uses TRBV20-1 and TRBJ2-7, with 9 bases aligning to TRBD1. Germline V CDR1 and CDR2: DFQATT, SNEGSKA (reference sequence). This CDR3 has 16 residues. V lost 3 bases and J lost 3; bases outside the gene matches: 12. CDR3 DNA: TGCAGTGCTAGTGGGGACAGGGTTGAATCTCACTACGAGCAGTACTTC. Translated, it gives CSASGDRVESHYEQYF.

This CDR3 reads CAQRVSTEAFF. The CDR3 DNA reads as TGTGCTCAACGGGTCAGCACTGAAGCTTTCTTT. This chain links TRBV5-4 with TRBJ1-1; D call uncertain. Per the germline V gene, CDR1 is SGHNT and CDR2 is YYREEE (reference sequence). The CDR3 totals 11 residues.

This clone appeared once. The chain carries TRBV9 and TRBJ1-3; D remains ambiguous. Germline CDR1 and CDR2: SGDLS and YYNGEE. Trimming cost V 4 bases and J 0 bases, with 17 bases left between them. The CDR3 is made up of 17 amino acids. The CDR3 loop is CASSSTPGDFSGNTIYF. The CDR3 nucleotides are TGTGCCAGCAGCTCAACTCCCGGAGATTTCTCTGGAAACACCATATATTTT.

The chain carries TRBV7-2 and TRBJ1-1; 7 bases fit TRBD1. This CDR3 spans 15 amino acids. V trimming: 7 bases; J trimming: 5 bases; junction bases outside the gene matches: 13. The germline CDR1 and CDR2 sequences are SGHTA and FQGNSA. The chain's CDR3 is CASTYIRGRGTEAFF. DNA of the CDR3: TGTGCCAGCACCTACATCAGGGGGAGGGGTACTGAAGCTTTCTTT.

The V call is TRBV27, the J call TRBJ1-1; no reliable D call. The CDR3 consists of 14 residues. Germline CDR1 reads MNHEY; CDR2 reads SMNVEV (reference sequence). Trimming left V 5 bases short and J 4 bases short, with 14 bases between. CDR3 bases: TGTGCCAGCAGTCCGTGGGTTTCGATCACTGAAGCTTTCTTT. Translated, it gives CASSPWVSITEAFF.

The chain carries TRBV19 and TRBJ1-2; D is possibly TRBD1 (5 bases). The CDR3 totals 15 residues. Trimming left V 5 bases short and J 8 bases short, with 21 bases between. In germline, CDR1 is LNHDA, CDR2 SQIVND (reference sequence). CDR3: CASSDLQVGRGGYTF. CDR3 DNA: TGTGCCAGTAGTGACTTGCAGGTGGGACGAGGGGGCTACACCTTC. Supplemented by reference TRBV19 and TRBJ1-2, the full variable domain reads DGGITQSPKYLFRKEGQNVTLSCEQNLNHDAMYWYRQDPGQGLRLIYYSQIVNDFQKGDIAEGYSVSREKKESFPLTVTSAQKNPTAFYLCASSDLQVGRGGYTFGSGTRLTVV.

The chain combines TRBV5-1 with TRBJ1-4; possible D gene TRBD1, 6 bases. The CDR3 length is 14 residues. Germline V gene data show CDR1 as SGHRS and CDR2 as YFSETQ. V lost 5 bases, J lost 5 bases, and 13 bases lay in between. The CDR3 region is CASSLGGPNEKLFF. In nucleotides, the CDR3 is TGCGCCAGCAGTTTAGGGGGTCCCAATGAAAAACTGTTTTTT.

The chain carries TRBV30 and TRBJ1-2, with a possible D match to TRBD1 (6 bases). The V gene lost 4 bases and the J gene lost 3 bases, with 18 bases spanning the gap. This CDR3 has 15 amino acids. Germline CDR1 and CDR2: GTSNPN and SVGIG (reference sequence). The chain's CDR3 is CAWTTQGQRYYGYTF. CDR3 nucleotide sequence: TGTGCCTGGACCACCCAGGGGCAGCGGTACTATGGCTACACCTTC.

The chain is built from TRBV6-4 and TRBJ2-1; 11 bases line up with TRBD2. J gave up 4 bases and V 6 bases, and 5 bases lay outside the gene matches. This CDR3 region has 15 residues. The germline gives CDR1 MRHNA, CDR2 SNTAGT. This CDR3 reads CASRPTSGSYNEQFF. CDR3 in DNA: TGTGCCAGCAGGCCAACTAGCGGGAGTTACAATGAGCAGTTCTTC.

CDR3 in amino acids: CASSLVRGREKLFF. The CDR3 DNA follows: TGTGCCAGCAGTTTAGTCAGGGGAAGGGAAAAACTGTTTTTT. This chain uses TRBV28 with TRBJ1-4, with D tentatively TRBD1 (6 bases). There are 14 residues in the CDR3. CDR1 and CDR2 (germline): MDHEN, SYDVKM. Deletions cut 2 bases from V and 8 bases from J, with 12 bases between.

The CDR3 is CAWTGSVYGYTF. The CDR3 nucleotides read TGTGCCTGGACAGGGTCGGTCTATGGCTACACCTTC. The chain recombines TRBV30 with TRBJ1-2, with a weak D call TRBD1 (5 bases). Looked up from germline, CDR1 is GTSNPN and CDR2 is SVGIG (reference sequence). The CDR3 is made up of 12 amino acids. The ends were cut back, 4 bases at V and 4 bases at J, with 10 bases in the middle.

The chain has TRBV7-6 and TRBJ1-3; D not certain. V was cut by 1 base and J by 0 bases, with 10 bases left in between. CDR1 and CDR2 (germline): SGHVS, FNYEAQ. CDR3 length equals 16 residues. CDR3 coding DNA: TGTGCCAGCAGCTTAGATCCTCTAAGCTCTGGAAACACCATATATTTT. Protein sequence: CASSLDPLSSGNTIYF.